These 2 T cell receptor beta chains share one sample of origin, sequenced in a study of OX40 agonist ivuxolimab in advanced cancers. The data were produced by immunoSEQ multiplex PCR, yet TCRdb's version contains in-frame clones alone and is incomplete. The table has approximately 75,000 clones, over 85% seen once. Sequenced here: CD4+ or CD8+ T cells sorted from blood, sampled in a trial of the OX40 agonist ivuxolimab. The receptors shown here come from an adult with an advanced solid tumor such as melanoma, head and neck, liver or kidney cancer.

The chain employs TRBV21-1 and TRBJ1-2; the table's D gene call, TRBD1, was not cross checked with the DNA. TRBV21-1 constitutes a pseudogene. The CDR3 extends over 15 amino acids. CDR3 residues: CASSKETGRLDGYTF. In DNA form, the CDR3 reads TGTGCCAGCAGCAAAGAGACAGGGCGATTGGATGGCTACACCTTC.

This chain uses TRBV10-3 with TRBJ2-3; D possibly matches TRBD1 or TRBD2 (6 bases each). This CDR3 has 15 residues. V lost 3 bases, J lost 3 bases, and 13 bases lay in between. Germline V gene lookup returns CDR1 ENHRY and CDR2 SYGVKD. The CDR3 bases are TGTGCCATCAGTGATGGTAGAGGGGGGACAGATACGCAGTATTTT. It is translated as CAISDGRGGTDTQYF.